The 13 T cell receptor beta chains in this list originate from one sample, sequenced in a study of neurological immune-mediated disorders. TCRdb redid the calling of the 5' RACE reads with MiXCR, one entry per CDR3 protein. Counted here are 66,000 or so distinct CDR3 sequences, roughly 5.6% occurring once; the ten biggest clones make up less than 3.5%. The sequencing sample was made of PBMCs. Every receptor here comes from a woman in her thirties with multiple sclerosis.

This clonotype was observed at least ten times. The gene calls are TRBV20-1 and TRBJ2-7, with 7 bases lining up with TRBD1. V lost 0 bases and J lost 5; bases outside the gene matches: 16. The germline V gene encodes CDR1 DFQATT and CDR2 SNEGSKA (reference sequence). This CDR3 has 17 residues. The DNA for the CDR3 is TGCAGTGCTAGAGATAATTCGCGGTACAGGGGACAACACGAGCAGTACTTC. Translation gives CSARDNSRYRGQHEQYF.

This clonotype came up many times. This chain joins TRBV3-1 and TRBJ2-1; D not certain. Germline CDR1 is LGHDT and CDR2 is YNNKEL (reference sequence). The CDR3 has 11 residues. Trimming removed 5 bases at V and 9 bases at J, with 8 bases between. CDR3 residues: CASSTVSEQFF. DNA of the CDR3: TGTGCCAGCAGCACCGTCAGTGAGCAGTTCTTC.

The chain joins TRBV2 to TRBJ2-2, with D perhaps matching TRBD1 (5 bases). The CDR3 has 14 amino acids. The germline CDR1 and CDR2 sequences are SNHLY and FYNNEI. V was clipped by 8 bases and J by 3 bases, with 13 bases between them. CDR3: CASGWGLDTGELFF. In DNA, the CDR3 is TGTGCCAGCGGTTGGGGCTTGGACACCGGGGAGCTGTTTTTT.

The chain joins TRBV12-3 or TRBV12-4 to TRBJ2-7; the D gene is possibly TRBD2 (6 bases). The CDR3 is 12 amino acids. The ends were cut back, 6 bases at V and 7 bases at J, with 13 bases in the middle. The CDR3 sequence is CASRKGLAEQYF. In nucleotides, the CDR3 is TGTGCCAGCAGAAAGGGACTCGCAGAGCAGTACTTC.

This clonotype was detected ten times or more. The DNA for the CDR3 is TGTGCCAGCAGCCTTTCTGGACGGCATCGAGAGACCCAGTACTTC. Its protein product is CASSLSGRHRETQYF. The chain couples TRBV27 to TRBJ2-5, with D unclear. Germline CDR1 is MNHEY and CDR2 is SMNVEV (reference sequence). The ends were cut back, 6 bases at V and 4 bases at J, with 18 bases in the middle. The CDR3 totals 15 residues.

This clonotype was detected many times. V is TRBV29-1 and J is TRBJ2-1; no definite D call. This CDR3 has 14 residues. Looked up from germline, CDR1 is SQVTM and CDR2 is ANQGSEA. Trimming cost V 7 bases and J 5 bases, with 18 bases left between them. The CDR3 loop is CSGRTLRYDNEQFF. CDR3 DNA sequence: TGCAGCGGCCGGACGCTCAGGTACGACAATGAGCAGTTCTTC.

This clonotype was detected ten times or more. The chain joins TRBV20-1 to TRBJ2-7, with a weak D call TRBD1 (6 bases). The CDR3 has 14 residues. Germline loops: CDR1 DFQATT, CDR2 SNEGSKA (reference sequence). V gave up 1 base and J gave up 6 bases, with 16 bases separating them. The CDR3: CSARVPGEYFEQYF. In nucleotides, the CDR3 is TGCAGTGCTAGAGTCCCAGGGGAATACTTCGAGCAGTACTTC.

There are many counts of this clonotype. V and J are TRBV15 and TRBJ2-5, with 10 bases matching TRBD2. The J segment lost 4 bases and the V segment lost 1 base, leaving 6 bases of the junction unmatched. The CDR3 runs to 16 residues. Per germline, CDR1 LNHNV and CDR2 YYDKDF (reference sequence). In DNA form, the CDR3 reads TGTGCCACCAGCAGAGCCAGCGGGGGGGCCCGAGAGACCCAGTACTTC. Translated, it gives CATSRASGGARETQYF.

This clonotype has ten or more counts. The rearrangement links TRBV5-6 to TRBJ1-2; 7 bases agree with TRBD1. In germline, CDR1 is SGHDT, CDR2 YYEEEE. The V gene end was trimmed by 3 bases and the J gene end by 1 base; junction bases not matched to a gene: 3. The CDR3 consists of 14 residues. CDR3 amino acids: CASSSGQSNYGYTF. The DNA for the CDR3 is TGTGCCAGCAGCTCGGGACAGAGTAACTATGGCTACACCTTC.

This clonotype was seen at least ten times. This sequence joins TRBV7-6 and TRBJ1-6; unclear D gene. Germline values: CDR1 SGHVS, CDR2 FNYEAQ. The CDR3 has 13 amino acids. V lost 5 bases, J lost 8 bases, and 10 bases lay in between. CDR3 bases: TGTGCCAGCAGCCCAGGAGGGTATTCACCCCTCCACTTT. As protein: CASSPGGYSPLHF.

This clonotype was counted many times. The rearrangement joins TRBV5-1 to TRBJ1-4; possibly TRBD1 for D (6 bases). V was pared by 3 bases and J by 8 bases, with 11 bases between. CDR3 length: 13 residues. Germline V gene data show CDR1 as SGHRS and CDR2 as YFSETQ. CDR3 in amino acids: CASSSGQREKLFF. DNA of the CDR3: TGCGCCAGCAGCTCCGGACAGAGAGAAAAACTGTTTTTT.

This clonotype was observed at least ten times. The chain recombines TRBV4-1 with TRBJ1-2; TRBD1 matches 7 bases. The J segment lost 4 bases and the V segment lost 3 bases, leaving 11 bases of the junction unmatched. The CDR3 runs to 16 residues. The germline gives CDR1 MGHRA, CDR2 YSYEKL. The CDR3 sequence: CASSQDRSSGGYGYTF. In DNA, the CDR3 is TGCGCCAGCAGCCAGGACAGGTCCTCAGGCGGCTATGGCTACACCTTC.

A remark on this clonotype: A read error may explain this, as a much larger clone is one base away. CDR3 amino acids: CASSQDMRTVADTQYF. CDR3 in DNA: TGCGCCAGCAGCCAAGACATGAGAACCGTCGCAGATACGCAGTATTTT. This chain links TRBV4-1 with TRBJ2-3; D is uncertain. The CDR3 length is 16 residues. Trimming cost V 0 bases and J 4 bases, with 14 bases left between them. Germline V gene lookup returns CDR1 MGHRA and CDR2 YSYEKL.